This record covers a single T cell receptor (beta chain). Its antigen is undetermined. Produced via immunoSEQ multiplex PCR; TCRdb's table is partial and in-frame only. The sample holds 55,000 to 85,000 clones; roughly three quarters are singletons and the top ten take 16%. CTLA-4 blockade with ipilimumab, together with focal radiation, was given to patients with chemo-refractory metastatic non-small-cell lung cancer. This record belongs to a study of radiotherapy plus CTLA-4 blockade in lung cancer. About the research overall: Objective responses were documented in 15% to 20% of patients, with disease control in around 30%. Regarding the study as a whole: Expansion of tumor-derived TCR clones was observed in blood after radiotherapy plus ipilimumab. Reports state that early shifts in blood T cell clones, with interferon-beta, best predicted response.

This CDR3 has 14 residues. The V gene's germline CDR1 is ENHRY and CDR2 SYGVKD. The V gene lost 6 bases and the J gene lost 2 bases, with 13 bases spanning the gap. The J gene is TRBJ2-5, the V gene TRBV10-3; D possibly corresponds to TRBD2 (6 bases). The sequences come from peripheral blood, collected from a patient treated with radiotherapy plus ipilimumab. This clonotype was sampled from a human donor with non-small cell lung cancer whose response to radiotherapy plus ipilimumab could not be evaluated. Some clones in this sample may be carry-over from other donors' samples. DNA of the CDR3: TGTGCCATCAGCCAACGGGACTTTCAAGAGACCCAGTACTTC. Amino acids: CAISQRDFQETQYF.